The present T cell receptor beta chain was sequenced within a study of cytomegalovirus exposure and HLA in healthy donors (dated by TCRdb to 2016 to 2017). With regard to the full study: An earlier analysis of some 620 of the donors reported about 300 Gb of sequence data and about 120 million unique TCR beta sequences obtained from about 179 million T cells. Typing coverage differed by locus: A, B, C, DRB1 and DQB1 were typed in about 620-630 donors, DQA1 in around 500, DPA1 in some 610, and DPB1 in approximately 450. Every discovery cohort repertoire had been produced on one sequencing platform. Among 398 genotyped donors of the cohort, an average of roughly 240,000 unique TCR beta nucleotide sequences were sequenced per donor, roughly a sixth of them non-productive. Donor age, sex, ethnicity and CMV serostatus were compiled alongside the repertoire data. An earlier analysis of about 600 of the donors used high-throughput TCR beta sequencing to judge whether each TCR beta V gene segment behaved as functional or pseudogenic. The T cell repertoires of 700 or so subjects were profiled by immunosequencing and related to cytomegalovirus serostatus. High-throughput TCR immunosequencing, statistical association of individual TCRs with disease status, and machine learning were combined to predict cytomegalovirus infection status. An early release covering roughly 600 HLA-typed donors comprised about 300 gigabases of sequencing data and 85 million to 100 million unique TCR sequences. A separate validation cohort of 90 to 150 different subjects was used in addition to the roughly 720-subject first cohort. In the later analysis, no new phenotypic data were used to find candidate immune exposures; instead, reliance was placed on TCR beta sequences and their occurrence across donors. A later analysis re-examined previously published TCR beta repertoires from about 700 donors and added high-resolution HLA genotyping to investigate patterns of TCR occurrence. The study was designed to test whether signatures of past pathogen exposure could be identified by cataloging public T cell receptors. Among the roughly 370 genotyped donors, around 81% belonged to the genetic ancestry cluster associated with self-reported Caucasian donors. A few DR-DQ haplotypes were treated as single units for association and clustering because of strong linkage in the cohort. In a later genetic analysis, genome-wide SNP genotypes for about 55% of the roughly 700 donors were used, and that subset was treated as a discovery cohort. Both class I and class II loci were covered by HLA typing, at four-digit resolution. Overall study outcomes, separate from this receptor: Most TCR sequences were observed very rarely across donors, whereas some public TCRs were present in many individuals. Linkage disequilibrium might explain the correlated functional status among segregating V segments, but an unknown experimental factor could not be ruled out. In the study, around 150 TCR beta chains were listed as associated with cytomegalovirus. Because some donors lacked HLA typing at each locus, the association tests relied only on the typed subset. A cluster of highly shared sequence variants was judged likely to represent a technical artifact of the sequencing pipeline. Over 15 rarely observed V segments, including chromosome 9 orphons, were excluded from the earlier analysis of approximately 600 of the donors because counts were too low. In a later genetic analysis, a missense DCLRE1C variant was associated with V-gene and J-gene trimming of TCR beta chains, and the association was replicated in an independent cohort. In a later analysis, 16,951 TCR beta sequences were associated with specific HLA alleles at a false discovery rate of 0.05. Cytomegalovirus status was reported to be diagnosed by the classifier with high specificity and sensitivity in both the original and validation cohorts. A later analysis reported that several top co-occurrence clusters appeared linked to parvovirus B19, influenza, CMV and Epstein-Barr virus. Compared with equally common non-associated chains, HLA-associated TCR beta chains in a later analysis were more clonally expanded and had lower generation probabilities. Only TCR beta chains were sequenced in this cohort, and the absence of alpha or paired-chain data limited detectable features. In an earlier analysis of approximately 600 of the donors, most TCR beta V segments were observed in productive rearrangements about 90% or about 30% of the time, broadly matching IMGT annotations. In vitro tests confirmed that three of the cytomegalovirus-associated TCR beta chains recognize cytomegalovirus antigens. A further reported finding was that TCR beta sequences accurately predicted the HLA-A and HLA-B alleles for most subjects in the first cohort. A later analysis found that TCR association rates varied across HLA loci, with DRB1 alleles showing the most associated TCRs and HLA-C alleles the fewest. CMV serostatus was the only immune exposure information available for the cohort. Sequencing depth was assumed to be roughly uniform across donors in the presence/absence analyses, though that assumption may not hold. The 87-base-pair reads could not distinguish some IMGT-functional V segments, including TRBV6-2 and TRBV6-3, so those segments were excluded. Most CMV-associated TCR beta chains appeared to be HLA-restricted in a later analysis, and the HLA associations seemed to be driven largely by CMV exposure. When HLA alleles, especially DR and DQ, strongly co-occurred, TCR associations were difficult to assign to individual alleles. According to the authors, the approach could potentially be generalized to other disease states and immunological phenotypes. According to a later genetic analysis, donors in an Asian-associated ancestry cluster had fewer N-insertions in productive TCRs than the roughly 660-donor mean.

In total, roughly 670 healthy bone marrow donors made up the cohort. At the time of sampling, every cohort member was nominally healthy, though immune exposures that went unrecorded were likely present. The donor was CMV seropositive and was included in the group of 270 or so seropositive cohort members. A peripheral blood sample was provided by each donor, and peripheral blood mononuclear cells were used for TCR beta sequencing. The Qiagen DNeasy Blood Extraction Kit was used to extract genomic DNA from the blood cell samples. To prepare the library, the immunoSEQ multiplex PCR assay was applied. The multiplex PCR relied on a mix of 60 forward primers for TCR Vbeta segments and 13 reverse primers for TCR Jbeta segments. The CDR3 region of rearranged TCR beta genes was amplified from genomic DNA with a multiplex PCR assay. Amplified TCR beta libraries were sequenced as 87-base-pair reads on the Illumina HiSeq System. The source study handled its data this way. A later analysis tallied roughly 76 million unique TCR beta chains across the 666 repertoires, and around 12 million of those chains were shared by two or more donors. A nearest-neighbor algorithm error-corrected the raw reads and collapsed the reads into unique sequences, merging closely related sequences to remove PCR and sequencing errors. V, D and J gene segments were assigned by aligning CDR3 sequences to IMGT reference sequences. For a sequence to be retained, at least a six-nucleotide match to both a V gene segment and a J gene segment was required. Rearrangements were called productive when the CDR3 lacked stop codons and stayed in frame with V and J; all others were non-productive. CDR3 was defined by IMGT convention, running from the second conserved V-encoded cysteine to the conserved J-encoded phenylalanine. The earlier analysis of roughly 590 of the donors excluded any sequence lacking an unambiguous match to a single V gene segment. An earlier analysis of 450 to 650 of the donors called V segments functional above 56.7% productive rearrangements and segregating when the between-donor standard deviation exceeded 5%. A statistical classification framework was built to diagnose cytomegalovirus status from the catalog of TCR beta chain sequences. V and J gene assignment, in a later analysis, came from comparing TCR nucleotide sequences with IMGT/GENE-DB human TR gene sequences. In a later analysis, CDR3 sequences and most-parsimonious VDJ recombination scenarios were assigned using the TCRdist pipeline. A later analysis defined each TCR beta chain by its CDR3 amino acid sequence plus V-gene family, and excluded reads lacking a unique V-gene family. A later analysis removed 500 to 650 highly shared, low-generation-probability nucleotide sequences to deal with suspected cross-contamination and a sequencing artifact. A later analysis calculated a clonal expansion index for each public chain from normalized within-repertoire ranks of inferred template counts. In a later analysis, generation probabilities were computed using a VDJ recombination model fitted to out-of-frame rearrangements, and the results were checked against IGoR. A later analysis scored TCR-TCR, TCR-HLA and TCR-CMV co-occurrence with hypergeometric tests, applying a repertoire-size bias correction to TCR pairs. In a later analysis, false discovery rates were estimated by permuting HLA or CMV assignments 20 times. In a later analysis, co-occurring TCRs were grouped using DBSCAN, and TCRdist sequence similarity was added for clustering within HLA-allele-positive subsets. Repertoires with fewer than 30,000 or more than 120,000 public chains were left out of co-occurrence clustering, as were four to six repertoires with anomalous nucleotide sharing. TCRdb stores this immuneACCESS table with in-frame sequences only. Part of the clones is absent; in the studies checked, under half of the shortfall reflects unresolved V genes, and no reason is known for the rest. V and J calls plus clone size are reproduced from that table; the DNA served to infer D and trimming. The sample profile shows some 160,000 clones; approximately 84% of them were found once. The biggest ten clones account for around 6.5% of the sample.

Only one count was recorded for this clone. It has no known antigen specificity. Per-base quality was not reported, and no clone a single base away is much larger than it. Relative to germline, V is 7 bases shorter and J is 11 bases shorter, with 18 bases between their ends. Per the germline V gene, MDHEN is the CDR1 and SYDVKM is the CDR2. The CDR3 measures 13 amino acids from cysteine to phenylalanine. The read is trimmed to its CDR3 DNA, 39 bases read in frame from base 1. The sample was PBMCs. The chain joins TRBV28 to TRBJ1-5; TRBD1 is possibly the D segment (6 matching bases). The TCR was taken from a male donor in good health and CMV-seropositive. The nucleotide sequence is TGTGCCAGCACCCGTCTGGGGGCCCTGTCCCAGCATTTT. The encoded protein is CASTRLGALSQHF.